This paragraph covers one TCR beta chain sequence. Sequencing used immunoSEQ multiplex PCR; TCRdb keeps in-frame clones, though not all of them. The repertoire holds about 150,000 clones, with 60% to 80% as singletons. The V and J ends lost 3 bases and 4 bases respectively, with 18 bases between them. The CDR3 runs to 16 residues. Germline values: CDR1 LNHDA, CDR2 SQIVND (reference sequence). The source of the sample is a study of blood T cell repertoires in COVID-19. The V and J genes are TRBV19 and TRBJ2-5; weak D call: TRBD2 (6 bases). This TCR was recovered from a man aged 60 to 69 who had recovered from COVID-19. Sequenced sample: peripheral blood. CDR3 protein: CASSILKGVGGETQYF. As DNA, the CDR3 is TGTGCCAGTAGTATTCTGAAGGGAGTCGGGGGAGAGACCCAGTACTTC. Full variable domain (missing parts from reference TRBV19 and TRBJ2-5): DGGITQSPKYLFRKEGQNVTLSCEQNLNHDAMYWYRQDPGQGLRLIYYSQIVNDFQKGDIAEGYSVSREKKESFPLTVTSAQKNPTAFYLCASSILKGVGGETQYFGPGTRLLVL.